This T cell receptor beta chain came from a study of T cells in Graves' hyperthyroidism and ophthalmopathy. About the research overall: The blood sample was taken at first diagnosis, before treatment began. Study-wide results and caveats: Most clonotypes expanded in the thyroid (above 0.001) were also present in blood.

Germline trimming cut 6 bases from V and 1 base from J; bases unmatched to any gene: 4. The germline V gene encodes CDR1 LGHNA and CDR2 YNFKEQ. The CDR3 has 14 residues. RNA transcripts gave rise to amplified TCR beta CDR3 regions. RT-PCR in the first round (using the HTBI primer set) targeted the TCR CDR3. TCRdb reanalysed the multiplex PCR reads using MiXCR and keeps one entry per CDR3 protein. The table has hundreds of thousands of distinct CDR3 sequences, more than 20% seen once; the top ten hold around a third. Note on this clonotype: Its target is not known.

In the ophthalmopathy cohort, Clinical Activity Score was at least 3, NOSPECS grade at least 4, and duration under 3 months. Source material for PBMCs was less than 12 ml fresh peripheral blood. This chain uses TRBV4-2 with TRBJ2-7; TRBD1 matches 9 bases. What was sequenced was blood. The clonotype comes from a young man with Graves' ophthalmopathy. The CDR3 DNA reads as TGTGCCAGCAGACCGGGACAGGGTTCCTACGAGCAGTACTTC. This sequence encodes CASRPGQGSYEQYF.